These 26 T cell receptor beta chains came from one sample sequenced in a study of siplizumab effects on memory and regulatory T cells. The table came from immunoSEQ multiplex PCR; TCRdb's copy has only in-frame clones and leaves some out. The data show 95,000 to 110,000 clones, with about 93% seen just once and about 0.62% held by the top ten. Sequencing was carried out using Tregs sorted from blood. The receptors were gathered from a human donor in good health.

A single count supports this clone. V gene TRBV30 combines with J gene TRBJ1-1, with TRBD1 matching 12 bases. CDR1 and CDR2 (germline): GTSNPN, SVGIG (reference sequence). The CDR3 covers 17 residues. V gave up 0 bases and J gave up 2 bases; unmatched junction bases: 7. Here the CDR3 reads CAWSVWGQGAVNTEAFF. In DNA form, the CDR3 reads TGTGCCTGGAGTGTCTGGGGACAGGGGGCGGTTAACACTGAAGCTTTCTTT.

V gene TRBV9 combines with J gene TRBJ2-7; D is unclear. The V gene's germline CDR1 is SGDLS and CDR2 YYNGEE. The CDR3 runs 14 residues. Trimming took off 0 bases at V and 3 bases at J, with 10 bases between the two ends. CDR3 nucleotide sequence: TGTGCCAGCAGCGTAGCTGTGGGATTCTACGAGCAGTACTTC. Translated: CASSVAVGFYEQYF.

The chain uses TRBV6-1 and TRBJ1-1, with D possibly TRBD1 on 6 matching bases. Germline CDR1 is MNHNS and CDR2 is SASEGT. The CDR3 loop spans 17 amino acids. V lost 1 base, J lost 4 bases, and 19 bases lay in between. CDR3 bases: TGTGCCAGCAGTGAAGTCCCCCTGGGGGCCGGGGGCACTGAAGCTTTCTTT. Translating gives CASSEVPLGAGGTEAFF.

The chain is built from TRBV7-9 and TRBJ2-1; D is undetermined. The CDR3 is made up of 14 amino acids. The V and J ends lost 1 base and 11 bases respectively, with 15 bases between them. CDR1 is SEHNR and CDR2 is FQNEAQ in the germline V gene (reference sequence). The CDR3 is CASSLEPDVIQQFF. DNA for the CDR3: TGTGCCAGCAGCTTAGAACCTGACGTTATACAGCAGTTCTTC.

The CDR3 region has the DNA TGTGCCAGCAGTCTGGCGGGGACCGATAACTATGGCTACACCTTC. This gives the protein CASSLAGTDNYGYTF. This chain connects TRBV2 to TRBJ1-2, with a possible D match to TRBD1 (5 bases). CDR1 and CDR2 from the germline V gene are SNHLY and FYNNEI. Trimming took 5 bases from V and 1 from J, leaving 14 bases between them. The CDR3 is made up of 15 amino acids.

The sample holds one count of this clone. V gene TRBV18 combines with J gene TRBJ1-4; 9 nucleotides agree with TRBD1. Germline CDR1 reads KGHSH; CDR2 reads LQKENI. The length of the CDR3 is 16 residues. V lost 3 bases and J lost 2; bases outside the gene matches: 4. CDR3 loop: CASSPDRGVTNEKLFF. DNA of the CDR3: TGTGCCAGCTCACCCGACAGGGGGGTCACTAATGAAAAACTGTTTTTT.

The chain uses TRBV18 and TRBJ2-3; D might be TRBD1 (6 bases). CDR1 KGHSH and CDR2 LQKENI come from the germline V gene. V was cut by 3 bases and J by 14 bases, with 18 bases left in between. This CDR3 contains 13 residues. CDR3 DNA: TGTGCCAGCTCACCGTCGTTAGACAGGTTGGGGTATTTT. This translates into CASSPSLDRLGYF.

V usage is TRBV11-2 and J usage is TRBJ2-1; D gene uncertain. Between the trimmed V and J ends, which lost 5 bases and 5 bases, there was a span of 10 bases. Germline V gene data show CDR1 as SGHAT and CDR2 as FQNNGV. CDR3 length: 13 amino acids. CDR3 in DNA: TGTGCCAGCAGCCCCGGCCGGAACAATGAGCAGTTCTTC. Translating it yields CASSPGRNNEQFF.

This clone was observed a single time. The rearrangement uses TRBV19 and TRBJ1-2; D gene ambiguous. The CDR3 extends over 12 amino acids. Germline CDR1 and CDR2: LNHDA and SQIVND (reference sequence). V dropped 5 bases and J dropped 3 bases, with 7 bases sitting between them. CDR3 sequence reads: CASSLADYGYTF. The CDR3 nucleotides read TGTGCCAGTAGTCTCGCTGACTATGGCTACACCTTC.

V and J are TRBV7-9 and TRBJ2-1, with D possibly matching TRBD2 (6 bases). V was cut by 3 bases and J by 7 bases, with 16 bases left in between. The germline gives CDR1 SEHNR, CDR2 FQNEAQ (reference sequence). CDR3 length: 15 amino acids. CDR3 coding DNA: TGTGCCAGCAGCTTGGAGGGGAGGTATGGGAATGAGCAGTTCTTC. Translated, it gives CASSLEGRYGNEQFF.

The rearrangement uses TRBV6-5 and TRBJ1-6, with a possible D match to TRBD1 (5 bases). The CDR3 sequence is 15 residues long. With 0 bases removed from V and 7 bases from J, the gap between germline ends came to 10 bases. Germline CDR1 and CDR2: MNHEY and SVGAGI. The CDR3 nucleotides are TGTGCCAGCAGTTACTCGCAGGGCGGCAATTCACCCCTCCACTTT. Translated: CASSYSQGGNSPLHF.

The V gene is TRBV5-1, the J gene TRBJ2-6, with 9 nucleotides matching TRBD1. V gave up 4 bases and J gave up 2 bases; unmatched junction bases: 13. Germline values: CDR1 SGHRS, CDR2 YFSETQ. This CDR3 is 19 amino acids long. The CDR3 is CASSTGQGLSYTGANVLTF. Here the CDR3 DNA reads TGCGCCAGCAGCACCGGACAGGGGCTTTCCTATACTGGGGCCAACGTCCTGACTTTC.

J is TRBJ2-1 and V is TRBV6-1; unclear D gene. The V end was cut by 6 bases, the J end by 0 bases, with 12 bases between. Germline V lookup: CDR1 MNHNS, CDR2 SASEGT. This CDR3 has 15 amino acids. CDR3 region: CASRTAFSSYNEQFF. Written as DNA, the CDR3 is TGTGCCAGCAGAACAGCCTTCAGCTCCTACAATGAGCAGTTCTTC.

The DNA of the CDR3 is TGTGCCAGTAGTGTGCAGGGGGCGAGTGAAAAACTGTTTTTT. It is translated as CASSVQGASEKLFF. The chain carries TRBV19 and TRBJ1-4; 8 nucleotides align to TRBD1. This CDR3 spans 14 amino acids. V was clipped by 5 bases and J by 7 bases; unmatched bases: 6. Germline CDR1 and CDR2: LNHDA and SQIVND (reference sequence). The full variable domain, its missing parts supplied by reference TRBV19 and TRBJ1-4, is DGGITQSPKYLFRKEGQNVTLSCEQNLNHDAMYWYRQDPGQGLRLIYYSQIVNDFQKGDIAEGYSVSREKKESFPLTVTSAQKNPTAFYLCASSVQGASEKLFFGSGTQLSVL.

The V and J genes are TRBV10-3 and TRBJ2-2, with D tentatively TRBD2 (6 bases). Germline loops: CDR1 ENHRY, CDR2 SYGVKD. The CDR3 consists of 14 residues. The V gene lost 6 bases and the J gene lost 3 bases, with 11 bases spanning the gap. CDR3 in DNA: TGTGCCATCAGGGGTAGCGGATACACCGGGGAGCTGTTTTTT. Protein: CAIRGSGYTGELFF.

This chain uses TRBV19 with TRBJ2-3; TRBD2 matches at 8 bases. The germline V gene encodes CDR1 LNHDA and CDR2 SQIVND (reference sequence). V lost 6 bases, J lost 2 bases, and 7 bases stayed unmatched. The CDR3 is 15 amino acids. The CDR3 DNA reads as TGTGCCAGTAGGATGGTAGCGGGACCCACAGATACGCAGTATTTT. Its protein is CASRMVAGPTDTQYF.

The chain couples TRBV6-6 to TRBJ1-1; tentative D call: TRBD1 (6 bases). Germline values: CDR1 MNHNY, CDR2 SVGAGI (reference sequence). V lost 5 bases, J lost 4 bases, and 17 bases lay in between. The CDR3 totals 15 residues. This CDR3 reads CASSGHRAPSTEAFF. In nucleotides, the CDR3 is TGTGCCAGCAGTGGACACAGGGCCCCCAGCACTGAAGCTTTCTTT.

This clone was seen once. The chain links TRBV10-2 to TRBJ2-3, with 10 bases lining up with TRBD2. The germline CDR1 and CDR2 sequences are WSHSY and SAAADI. The length of the CDR3 is 15 residues. V shed 4 bases and J 2 bases; nucleotides not matched to a gene: 3. The DNA of the CDR3 is TGCGCCAGCAGTGCCAGCGGGGGGGTCACAGATACGCAGTATTTT. It encodes CASSASGGVTDTQYF.

The chain links TRBV7-2 to TRBJ2-1; 8 bases match TRBD2. The junction had 8 bases not matched to a gene; V was cut back by 3 bases and J by 4 bases. The germline gives CDR1 SGHTA, CDR2 FQGNSA. The CDR3 is made up of 16 amino acids. The CDR3 DNA is TGTGCCAGCAGCTTGCACCCCTTAGCGGGGTACAATGAGCAGTTCTTC. It yields the protein CASSLHPLAGYNEQFF.

The V and J genes are TRBV6-1 and TRBJ1-6; D remains ambiguous. Germline CDR1 MNHNS, CDR2 SASEGT. CDR3 length: 13 amino acids. The germline V and J ends were trimmed by 11 bases and 8 bases, with 16 bases remaining between them. DNA of the CDR3: TGTGCCTCCGCGGATATGATGGATTCACCCCTCCACTTT. Translation: CASADMMDSPLHF.

This chain connects TRBV5-1 to TRBJ2-7; unclear D gene. CDR3 size: 13 residues. CDR1 is SGHRS, CDR2 YFSETQ, per germline. With 5 bases removed from V and 2 bases from J, the gap between germline ends came to 11 bases. CDR3 DNA sequence: TGCGCCAGCAGGCGGCAGGCGACCTACGAGCAGTACTTC. Translated: CASRRQATYEQYF. The entire variable domain, with the rest obtained from reference TRBV5-1 and TRBJ2-7, is as follows: KAGVTQTPRYLIKTRGQQVTLSCSPISGHRSVSWYQQTPGQGLQFLFEYFSETQRNKGNFPGRFSGRQFSNSRSEMNVSTLELGDSALYLCASRRQATYEQYFGPGTRLTVT.

This chain connects TRBV19 to TRBJ1-5, with D perhaps matching TRBD1 (6 bases). This CDR3 is built from 16 residues. V was shortened by 5 bases and J by 2 bases, with 16 bases between the two germline ends. The germline CDR1 and CDR2 sequences are LNHDA and SQIVND (reference sequence). CDR3 coding DNA: TGTGCCAGTAGTCAATGGGGGGGCGTGGGCAATCAGCCCCAGCATTTT. This codes for CASSQWGGVGNQPQHF. The variable domain in full, with the rest retrieved from reference TRBV19 and TRBJ1-5, is DGGITQSPKYLFRKEGQNVTLSCEQNLNHDAMYWYRQDPGQGLRLIYYSQIVNDFQKGDIAEGYSVSREKKESFPLTVTSAQKNPTAFYLCASSQWGGVGNQPQHFGDGTRLSIL.

The rearrangement uses TRBV5-1 and TRBJ2-3, with 7 bases identical to TRBD2. There are 16 residues in the CDR3. Per germline, CDR1 SGHRS and CDR2 YFSETQ. Unmatched junction bases numbered 4, after V lost 0 bases and J lost 0 bases. CDR3 residues: CASSLVAGLSTDTQYF. As DNA, the CDR3 is TGCGCCAGCAGCTTGGTAGCGGGCCTTAGCACAGATACGCAGTATTTT.

The rearrangement joins TRBV7-3 to TRBJ2-3, with a possible D match to TRBD2 (5 bases). The V and J ends lost 0 bases and 2 bases respectively, with 6 bases between them. The CDR3 runs to 14 residues. The V gene's germline CDR1 is SGHTA and CDR2 FQGTGA. The CDR3 sequence: CASSLTGDTDTQYF. CDR3 in DNA: TGTGCCAGCAGCTTAACGGGAGACACAGATACGCAGTATTTT. The full variable domain, in which reference TRBV7-3 and TRBJ2-3 provide the parts outside the CDR3, is GAGVSQTPSNKVTEKGKYVELRCDPISGHTALYWYRQSLGQGPEFLIYFQGTGAADDSGLPNDRFFAVRPEGSVSTLKIQRTERGDSAVYLCASSLTGDTDTQYFGPGTRLTVL.

The rearrangement links TRBV5-4 to TRBJ2-5; 13 bases match TRBD2. The CDR3 contains 17 residues. Unmatched junction bases numbered 4, after V lost 2 bases and J lost 0 bases. The germline gives CDR1 SGHNT, CDR2 YYREEE (reference sequence). The DNA of the CDR3 is TGTGCCAGCAGCTTTGGGACTAGCGGGGCTTACCAAGAGACCCAGTACTTC. Protein: CASSFGTSGAYQETQYF.

This chain uses TRBV28 with TRBJ2-4; D may correspond to TRBD1 or TRBD2 (6 bases each). The length of the CDR3 is 15 residues. V was trimmed by 5 bases and J by 0 bases, leaving 11 bases between them. Germline CDR1 and CDR2: MDHEN and SYDVKM. The CDR3 sequence is CASSEQGLAKNIQYF. CDR3 DNA: TGTGCCAGCAGTGAACAGGGACTAGCCAAAAACATTCAGTACTTC. The whole variable domain, filled in from reference TRBV28 and TRBJ2-4, reads DVKVTQSSRYLVKRTGEKVFLECVQDMDHENMFWYRQDPGLGLRLIYFSYDVKMKEKGDIPEGYSVSREKKERFSLILESASTNQTSMYLCASSEQGLAKNIQYFGAGTRLSVL.